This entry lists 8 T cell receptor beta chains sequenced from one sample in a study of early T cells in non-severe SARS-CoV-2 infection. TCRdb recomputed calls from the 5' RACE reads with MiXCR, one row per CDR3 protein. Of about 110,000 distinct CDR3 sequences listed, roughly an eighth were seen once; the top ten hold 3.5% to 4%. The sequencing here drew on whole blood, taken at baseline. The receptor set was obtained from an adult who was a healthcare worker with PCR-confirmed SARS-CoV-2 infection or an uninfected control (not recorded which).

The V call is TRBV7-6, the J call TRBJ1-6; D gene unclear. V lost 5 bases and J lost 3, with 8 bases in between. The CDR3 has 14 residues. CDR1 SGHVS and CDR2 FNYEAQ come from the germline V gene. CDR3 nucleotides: TGTGCCAGCAGCCTGGTGGACTATAATTCACCCCTCCACTTT. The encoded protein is CASSLVDYNSPLHF.

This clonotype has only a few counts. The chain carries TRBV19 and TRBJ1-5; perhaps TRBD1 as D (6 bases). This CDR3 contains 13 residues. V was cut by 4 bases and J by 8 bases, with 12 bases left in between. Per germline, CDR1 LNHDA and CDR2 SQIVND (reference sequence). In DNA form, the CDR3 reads TGTGCCAGTAGTAATCAGGCAGGGGAGCCCCAGCATTTT. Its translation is CASSNQAGEPQHF.

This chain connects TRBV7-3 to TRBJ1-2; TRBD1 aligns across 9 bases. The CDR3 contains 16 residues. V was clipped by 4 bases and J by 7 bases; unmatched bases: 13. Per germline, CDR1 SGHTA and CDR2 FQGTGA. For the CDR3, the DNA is TGTGCCAGCAGCTCAAGAGCCGGGACAGGGCAGGCTGGCTACACCTTC. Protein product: CASSSRAGTGQAGYTF.

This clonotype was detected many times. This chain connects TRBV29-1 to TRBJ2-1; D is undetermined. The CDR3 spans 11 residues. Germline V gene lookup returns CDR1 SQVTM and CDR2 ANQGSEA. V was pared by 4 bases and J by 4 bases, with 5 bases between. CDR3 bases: TGCAGCGTTGCGGAGTACAATGAGCAGTTCTTC. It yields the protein CSVAEYNEQFF.

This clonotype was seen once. The DNA for the CDR3 is TGTGCCAGCAGCTTGGCGCTAGGTTGGAACGAGCAGTACTTC. Its translation: CASSLALGWNEQYF. The chain employs TRBV5-4 and TRBJ2-7; D gene uncertain. This CDR3 region has 14 residues. The germline V gene has CDR1 SGHNT and CDR2 YYREEE (reference sequence). Trimming removed 0 bases from V and 5 bases from J, with 12 bases in between.

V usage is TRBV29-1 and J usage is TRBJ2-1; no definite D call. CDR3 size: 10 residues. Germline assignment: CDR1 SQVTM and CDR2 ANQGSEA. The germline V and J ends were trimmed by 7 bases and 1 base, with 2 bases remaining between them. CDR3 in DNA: TGCAGCGCTTCCTACAATGAGCAGTTCTTC. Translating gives CSASYNEQFF.

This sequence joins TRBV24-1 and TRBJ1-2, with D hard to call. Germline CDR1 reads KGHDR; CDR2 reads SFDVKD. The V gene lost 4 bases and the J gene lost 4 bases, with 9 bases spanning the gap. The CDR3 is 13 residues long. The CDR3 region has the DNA TGTGCCACCAGTGACAAAAAATCCTATGGCTACACCTTC. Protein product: CATSDKKSYGYTF.

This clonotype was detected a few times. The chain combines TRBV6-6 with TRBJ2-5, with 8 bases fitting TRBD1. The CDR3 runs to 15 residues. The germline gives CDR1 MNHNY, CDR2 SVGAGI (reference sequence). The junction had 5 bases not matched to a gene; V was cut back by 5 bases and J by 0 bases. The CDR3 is CASSHQGANQETQYF. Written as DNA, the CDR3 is TGTGCCAGCAGTCACCAGGGGGCGAACCAAGAGACCCAGTACTTC.